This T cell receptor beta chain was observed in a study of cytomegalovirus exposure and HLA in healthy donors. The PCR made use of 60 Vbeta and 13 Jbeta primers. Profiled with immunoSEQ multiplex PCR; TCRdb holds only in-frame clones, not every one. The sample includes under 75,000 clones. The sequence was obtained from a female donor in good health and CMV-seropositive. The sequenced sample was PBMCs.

CDR3 residues: CASSYKAEVAGEQYF. CDR3 in DNA: TGTGCCAGCAGCTACAAAGCCGAGGTGGCGGGGGAGCAGTACTTC. The chain is built from TRBV5-4 and TRBJ2-7; D is possibly TRBD2 (6 bases). The germline V gene has CDR1 SGHNT and CDR2 YYREEE (reference sequence). The length of the CDR3 is 15 residues. Deletions cut 3 bases from V and 7 bases from J, with 20 bases between.